This TCR beta chain was retrieved from a study of blood T cell repertoires in COVID-19. About the study: Whether acute or convalescent, the COVID-19 samples came from the United States, Italy and Spain.

Trimming took 5 bases from V and 0 from J; bases not matched to a gene: 4. Germline values: CDR1 ENHRY, CDR2 SYGVKD. CDR3 length equals 15 residues. TCRdb keeps only in-frame clones here, not all; method: immunoSEQ multiplex PCR. The repertoire has 95,000 to 100,000 clones, roughly 85% of them found once; the top ten carry about 1.7%. This rearrangement joins TRBV10-3 to TRBJ1-1; TRBD1 aligns across 9 bases. The source material was peripheral blood. The TCR originated in an older woman with active or convalescent COVID-19. CDR3 DNA sequence: TGTGCCATCAGTTCGGACAGGGGTTTGAACACTGAAGCTTTCTTT. This gives the protein CAISSDRGLNTEAFF.